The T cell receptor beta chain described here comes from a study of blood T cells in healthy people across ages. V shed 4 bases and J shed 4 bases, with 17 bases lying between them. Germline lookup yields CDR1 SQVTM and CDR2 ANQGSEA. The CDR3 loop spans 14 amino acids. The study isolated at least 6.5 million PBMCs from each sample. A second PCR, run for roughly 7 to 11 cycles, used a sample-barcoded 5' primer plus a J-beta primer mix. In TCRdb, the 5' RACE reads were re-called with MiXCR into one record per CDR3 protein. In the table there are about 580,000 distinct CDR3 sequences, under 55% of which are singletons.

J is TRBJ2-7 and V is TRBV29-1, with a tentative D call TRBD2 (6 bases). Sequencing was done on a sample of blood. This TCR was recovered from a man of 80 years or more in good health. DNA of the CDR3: TGCAGCGTTGTCCCAAGGGGCGCGGGGTACGAGCAGTACTTC. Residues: CSVVPRGAGYEQYF.